The 29 T cell receptor beta chains given below trace back to one sample, sequenced in a study of beta chain features in type 1 diabetes. As every portion of the isolated RNA was reverse transcribed, the sequencing read expressed TCRB transcripts. Using immunoSEQ multiplex PCR, the repertoire was profiled, and TCRdb retains in-frame clones only, with some absent. The data show 810,000 or so clones, about a sixth seen once. The specimen sequenced was naive CD4+ T cells from blood. These receptors were taken from a woman aged 18-29 years in good health.

This clone was seen a handful of times. The rearrangement uses TRBV7-2 and TRBJ2-3; D is unclear. V lost 5 bases to trimming and J lost 2 bases, with 14 bases between them. The CDR3 extends over 15 amino acids. CDR1 SGHTA and CDR2 FQGNSA come from the germline V gene. The CDR3 DNA reads TGTGCCAGCAGCAGGACCTCTGGGTACACAGATACGCAGTATTTT. This codes for CASSRTSGYTDTQYF.

V usage is TRBV7-8 and J usage is TRBJ2-6; the D is unclear. The CDR3 runs 14 residues. Trimming removed 3 bases at V and 0 bases at J, with 3 bases between. CDR1 is SGHVS and CDR2 is FQNEAQ in the germline V gene. The CDR3 coding sequence is TGTGCCAGCAGCTTCCCCTCTGGGGCCAACGTCCTGACTTTC. It translates to CASSFPSGANVLTF.

This clone was seen more than once but under ten times. V and J are TRBV19 and TRBJ2-3, with a weak D call TRBD2 (5 bases). Trimming took 6 bases from V and 3 from J, leaving 16 bases between them. This CDR3 is 15 amino acids long. Germline CDR1 is LNHDA and CDR2 is SQIVND (reference sequence). The CDR3 loop reads CASSNRPPGTDTQYF. Here the CDR3 DNA reads TGTGCCAGTAGCAACCGGCCCCCGGGAACAGATACGCAGTATTTT.

This clone has more than one count but fewer than ten. The rearrangement links TRBV2 to TRBJ2-1; the D is unclear. Germline V gene sequence: CDR1 SNHLY, CDR2 FYNNEI. The CDR3 sequence is 11 residues long. V lost 3 bases to trimming and J lost 9 bases, with 6 bases between them. The CDR3 spells CASSDWVEQFF. As DNA, the CDR3 is TGTGCCAGCAGTGATTGGGTTGAGCAGTTCTTC.

This sequence joins TRBV7-8 and TRBJ2-1; 7 bases map to TRBD1. V trimming: 5 bases; J trimming: 9 bases; junction bases outside the gene matches: 16. This CDR3 comprises 16 residues. Germline lookup yields CDR1 SGHVS and CDR2 FQNEAQ. The CDR3 DNA follows: TGTGCCAGCAGCGTAGGGGGTGTGACAGGGTTCGCTGAGCAGTTCTTC. This sequence encodes CASSVGGVTGFAEQFF.

J is TRBJ1-1 and V is TRBV28, with 8 bases identical to TRBD1. Germline V gene lookup returns CDR1 MDHEN and CDR2 SYDVKM. Germline trimming cut 7 bases from V and 0 bases from J; bases unmatched to any gene: 4. This CDR3 has 14 amino acids. CDR3 loop: CASTSDRVNTEAFF. CDR3 DNA sequence: TGTGCCAGCACCTCGGACAGGGTGAACACTGAAGCTTTCTTT.

The chain has TRBV7-9 and TRBJ1-1; tentative D call: TRBD1 (6 bases). CDR1 and CDR2 (germline): SEHNR, FQNEAQ (reference sequence). Trimming cost V 5 bases and J 2 bases, with 21 bases left between them. The CDR3 is 17 residues long. This CDR3 reads CASSPRLGGRSNTEAFF. DNA of the CDR3: TGTGCCAGCAGCCCACGACTCGGGGGCAGGTCCAACACTGAAGCTTTCTTT.

This clone has just a few counts. V and J are TRBV27 and TRBJ2-6; 9 bases map to TRBD1. CDR1 is MNHEY, CDR2 SMNVEV, per germline (reference sequence). J was trimmed by 0 bases and V by 2 bases; bases with no gene match: 2. The CDR3 totals 17 residues. DNA of the CDR3: TGTGCCAGCAGTTTAAACAGGGGGCACTCTGGGGCCAACGTCCTGACTTTC. This sequence encodes CASSLNRGHSGANVLTF.

This clone has a handful of counts. An end of the junction differs from the germline gene, which may be a read error. The genes are TRBV7-7 and TRBJ2-1, with D possibly TRBD2 on 6 matching bases. CDR1 is SSHAT, CDR2 FNYEAQ, per germline (reference sequence). The CDR3 contains 13 residues. The CDR3 is CASSFTQEGLQFF. CDR3 in DNA: TGTGCTAGCAGCTTCACTCAGGAGGGCCTGCAGTTCTTC.

The gene calls are TRBV19 and TRBJ2-5, with 9 bases aligning to TRBD2. Looked up from germline, CDR1 is LNHDA and CDR2 is SQIVND (reference sequence). The CDR3 loop spans 15 amino acids. The V and J ends lost 6 bases and 4 bases, in that order; junction bases with no gene match: 9. The CDR3 region is CASRERTSAAETQYF. The CDR3 DNA sequence: TGTGCCAGTAGGGAAAGGACTAGCGCCGCAGAGACCCAGTACTTC.

The CDR3: CASSEAGAAFRGYTF. CDR3 DNA sequence: TGTGCCAGCAGTGAAGCCGGTGCCGCATTCCGTGGCTACACCTTC. The gene calls are TRBV6-1 and TRBJ1-2, with D unclear. Deletions cut 0 bases from V and 7 bases from J, with 15 bases between. Germline lookup yields CDR1 MNHNS and CDR2 SASEGT. The CDR3 runs 15 residues.

This clone was counted only a few times. The chain employs TRBV14 and TRBJ2-3; D ambiguous. This CDR3 is built from 13 residues. Germline-derived CDR1 and CDR2 are SGHDN and FVKESK. Trimming shortened V by 1 base and J by 4 bases, and 6 bases separated the two germline ends. The CDR3 nucleotides are TGTGCCAGCAGCCAAGGCGTCCCAGATACGCAGTATTTT. As protein: CASSQGVPDTQYF.

A few counts support this clone. V usage is TRBV7-7 and J usage is TRBJ2-5, with 8 nucleotides matching TRBD1. CDR1 and CDR2 (germline): SSHAT, FNYEAQ (reference sequence). This CDR3 has 15 residues. The DNA of the CDR3 is TGTGCTAGCTCCCCAGGACAGGGAATGTGGGAGACCCAGTACTTC. This translates into CASSPGQGMWETQYF.

In its sample, this clone was seen a few times. The rearrangement links TRBV7-2 to TRBJ2-7, with D tentatively TRBD2 (5 bases). The CDR3 has 15 amino acids. Germline V gene lookup returns CDR1 SGHTA and CDR2 FQGNSA. The germline V and J ends were trimmed by 5 bases and 2 bases, with 16 bases remaining between them. The CDR3 is CASSRGILLPYEQYF. CDR3 bases: TGTGCCAGCAGCCGGGGAATTTTGTTACCCTACGAGCAGTACTTC.

The genes are TRBV19 and TRBJ1-3; perhaps TRBD1 as D (5 bases). CDR1 and CDR2 from the germline V gene are LNHDA and SQIVND (reference sequence). Trimming left V 5 bases short and J 0 bases short, with 11 bases between. The CDR3 is 15 amino acids. CDR3 amino acids: CASSGQGASGNTIYF. The CDR3 DNA sequence: TGTGCCAGTAGTGGTCAGGGAGCCTCTGGAAACACCATATATTTT.

This clone was seen only a few times. The chain joins TRBV10-3 to TRBJ1-2; D is undetermined. Germline loops: CDR1 ENHRY, CDR2 SYGVKD. The CDR3 runs to 14 residues. V was pared by 4 bases and J by 1 base, with 10 bases between. Here the CDR3 DNA reads TGTGCCATCAGTGGAGAAGGGATTAACTATGGCTACACCTTC. Its protein is CAISGEGINYGYTF.

This clone has only a few counts. V is TRBV5-1 and J is TRBJ2-1; the match to TRBD2 covers 8 bases. With 0 bases clipped from V and 2 bases from J, the junction kept 4 bases outside the gene matches. CDR1 and CDR2 from the germline V gene are SGHRS and YFSETQ. The CDR3 loop spans 16 amino acids. The CDR3 DNA is TGCGCCAGCAGCTTGGCCGGGACTAGTCCCTACAATGAGCAGTTCTTC. This translates into CASSLAGTSPYNEQFF.

This clone was seen only once. CDR3 sequence: CASSLGVQGAETQYF. CDR3 bases: TGTGCCAGCAGCTTGGGGGTACAGGGGGCTGAGACCCAGTACTTC. The rearrangement joins TRBV7-9 to TRBJ2-5; 9 bases line up with TRBD1. Germline trimming cut 3 bases from V and 5 bases from J; bases unmatched to any gene: 7. Germline CDR1 reads SEHNR; CDR2 reads FQNEAQ (reference sequence). This CDR3 contains 15 residues.

The chain uses TRBV2 and TRBJ2-3, with no clear D. Trimming took 4 bases from V and 1 from J, leaving 9 bases between them. The CDR3 is made up of 14 amino acids. The germline V gene has CDR1 SNHLY and CDR2 FYNNEI. CDR3 nucleotide sequence: TGTGCCAGCAGTGTAAGCACCGGCACAGATACGCAGTATTTT. It yields the protein CASSVSTGTDTQYF.

This clone occurred a few times. The CDR3 sequence: CASSSGGDEKLFF. The CDR3 DNA sequence: TGTGCCAGCAGTAGCGGGGGGGATGAAAAACTGTTTTTT. The chain joins TRBV27 to TRBJ1-4; D might be TRBD1 (5 bases). V was clipped by 5 bases and J by 6 bases, with 10 bases between them. CDR3 length: 13 residues. CDR1 is MNHEY and CDR2 is SMNVEV in the germline V gene (reference sequence).

A few counts support this clone. The V call is TRBV5-1, the J call TRBJ2-7, with 8 bases fitting TRBD1. The V gene end was trimmed by 1 base and the J gene end by 3 bases; junction bases not matched to a gene: 6. CDR3 size: 15 residues. Germline assignment: CDR1 SGHRS and CDR2 YFSETQ. CDR3 coding DNA: TGCGCCAGCAGCTTGACAGGGGGAGAGAACTACGAGCAGTACTTC. Translated: CASSLTGGENYEQYF.

The chain joins TRBV14 to TRBJ2-1, with 7 bases lining up with TRBD2. This CDR3 has 18 residues. CDR1 and CDR2 from the germline V gene are SGHDN and FVKESK. V gave up 4 bases and J gave up 0 bases; unmatched junction bases: 12. CDR3 in amino acids: CASSPPREAGSSYNEQFF. The CDR3 region has the DNA TGTGCCAGCAGCCCACCCAGAGAAGCGGGGAGCTCCTACAATGAGCAGTTCTTC.

The chain recombines TRBV20-1 with TRBJ2-7; D remains unclear. Germline assignment: CDR1 DFQATT and CDR2 SNEGSKA (reference sequence). V lost 1 base, J lost 5 bases, and 6 bases lay in between. The CDR3 covers 11 residues. CDR3 residues: CSARVHDEQYF. The DNA for the CDR3 is TGCAGTGCTAGAGTTCACGACGAGCAGTACTTC.

V and J are TRBV10-3 and TRBJ2-1, with 8 bases identical to TRBD2. V dropped 6 bases and J dropped 5; count of bases not matched to a gene: 18. The CDR3 runs to 18 residues. The germline V gene encodes CDR1 ENHRY and CDR2 SYGVKD. The CDR3 loop is CAISRNGPGLVTHNEQFF. The CDR3 DNA reads TGTGCCATCAGCCGAAACGGTCCGGGACTAGTGACCCACAATGAGCAGTTCTTC.

This clone was observed a handful of times. The chain uses TRBV5-6 and TRBJ2-3, with D unclear. V was clipped by 1 base and J by 0 bases, with 12 bases between them. Germline CDR1 and CDR2: SGHDT and YYEEEE. CDR3 length: 16 residues. This CDR3 reads CASSLFSEISTDTQYF. In DNA, the CDR3 is TGTGCCAGCAGCTTGTTCTCCGAAATTAGCACAGATACGCAGTATTTT.

This clone showed up just a few times. The chain recombines TRBV9 with TRBJ2-7, with D perhaps matching TRBD2 (5 bases). From germline, CDR1 is SGDLS and CDR2 YYNGEE. This CDR3 is 15 amino acids long. Trimming removed 1 base from V and 2 bases from J, with 13 bases in between. The CDR3 bases are TGTGCCAGCAGCGTAAGCGGTGACCTGACCTACGAGCAGTACTTC. This encodes CASSVSGDLTYEQYF.

The chain carries TRBV5-4 and TRBJ1-1, with no clear D. Germline values: CDR1 SGHNT, CDR2 YYREEE (reference sequence). The germline V and J ends were trimmed by 4 bases and 1 base, with 11 bases remaining between them. The CDR3 runs 14 residues. CDR3 nucleotides: TGTGCCAGCAGCGGGAACGGATGGAACACTGAAGCTTTCTTT. It specifies CASSGNGWNTEAFF.

In this sample, this clone turned up a few times. This chain connects TRBV9 to TRBJ2-2; 14 nucleotides match TRBD2. Trimming cost V 4 bases and J 0 bases; bases outside gene matches: 2. CDR3 length equals 17 residues. Germline V gene data show CDR1 as SGDLS and CDR2 as YYNGEE. The CDR3 reads CASSPGLAGANTGELFF. The CDR3 region has the DNA TGTGCCAGCAGCCCGGGACTAGCGGGAGCGAACACCGGGGAGCTGTTTTTT.

The chain has TRBV7-2 and TRBJ2-1; D perhaps matches TRBD2 (5 bases). The germline gives CDR1 SGHTA, CDR2 FQGNSA. Trimming removed 0 bases at V and 7 bases at J, with 16 bases between. This CDR3 comprises 16 residues. The CDR3 sequence is CASSLAGSLRVNEQFF. The DNA for the CDR3 is TGTGCCAGCAGCTTAGCGGGGAGCCTTAGGGTTAATGAGCAGTTCTTC.